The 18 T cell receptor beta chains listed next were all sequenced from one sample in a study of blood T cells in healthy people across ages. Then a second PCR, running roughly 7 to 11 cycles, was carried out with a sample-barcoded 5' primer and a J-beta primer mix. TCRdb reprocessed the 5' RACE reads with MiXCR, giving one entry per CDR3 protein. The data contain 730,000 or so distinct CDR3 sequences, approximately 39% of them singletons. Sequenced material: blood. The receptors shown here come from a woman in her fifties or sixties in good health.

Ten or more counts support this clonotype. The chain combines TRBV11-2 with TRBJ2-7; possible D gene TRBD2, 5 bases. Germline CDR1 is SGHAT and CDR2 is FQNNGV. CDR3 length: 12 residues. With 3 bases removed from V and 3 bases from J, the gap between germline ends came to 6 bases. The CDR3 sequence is CASSFEGYEQYF. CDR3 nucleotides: TGTGCCAGCAGCTTTGAGGGCTACGAGCAGTACTTC.

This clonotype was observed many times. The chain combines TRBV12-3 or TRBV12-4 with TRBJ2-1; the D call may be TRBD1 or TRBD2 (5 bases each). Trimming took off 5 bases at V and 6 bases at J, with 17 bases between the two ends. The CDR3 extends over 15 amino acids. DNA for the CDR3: TGTGCCAGCAGTATGGGGGACCACCCGGGCAATGAGCAGTTCTTC. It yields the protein CASSMGDHPGNEQFF.

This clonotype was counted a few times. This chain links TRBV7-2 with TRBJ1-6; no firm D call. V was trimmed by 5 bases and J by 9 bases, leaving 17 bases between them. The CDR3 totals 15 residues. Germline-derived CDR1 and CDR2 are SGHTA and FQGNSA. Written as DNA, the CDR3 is TGTGCCAGCAGCCCCAGCTCAGGCATGGGTTCACCCCTCCACTTT. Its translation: CASSPSSGMGSPLHF. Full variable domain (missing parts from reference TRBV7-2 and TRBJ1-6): GAGVSQSPSNKVTEKGKDVELRCDPISGHTALYWYRQSLGQGLEFLIYFQGNSAPDKSGLPSDRFSAERTGGSVSTLTIQRTQQEDSAVYLCASSPSSGMGSPLHFGNGTRLTVT.

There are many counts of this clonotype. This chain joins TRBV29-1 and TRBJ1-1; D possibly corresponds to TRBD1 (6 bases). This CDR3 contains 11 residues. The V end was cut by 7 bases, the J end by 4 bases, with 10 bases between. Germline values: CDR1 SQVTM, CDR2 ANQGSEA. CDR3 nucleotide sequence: TGCAGCGCCGGCAGGGGCACTGAAGCTTTCTTT. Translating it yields CSAGRGTEAFF.

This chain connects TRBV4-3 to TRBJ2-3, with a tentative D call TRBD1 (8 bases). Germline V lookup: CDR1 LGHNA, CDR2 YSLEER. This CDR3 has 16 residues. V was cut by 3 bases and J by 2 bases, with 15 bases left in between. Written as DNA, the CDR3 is TGCGCCAGCAGCCAGTACAGGGGGGGAGCCACAGATACGCAGTATTTT. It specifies CASSQYRGGATDTQYF.

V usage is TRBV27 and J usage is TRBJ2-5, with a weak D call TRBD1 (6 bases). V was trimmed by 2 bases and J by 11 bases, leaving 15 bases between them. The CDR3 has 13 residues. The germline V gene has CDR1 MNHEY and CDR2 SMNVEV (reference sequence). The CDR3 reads CASSLMGADEQYF. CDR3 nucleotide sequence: TGTGCCAGCAGTTTAATGGGGGCGGATGAGCAGTACTTC.

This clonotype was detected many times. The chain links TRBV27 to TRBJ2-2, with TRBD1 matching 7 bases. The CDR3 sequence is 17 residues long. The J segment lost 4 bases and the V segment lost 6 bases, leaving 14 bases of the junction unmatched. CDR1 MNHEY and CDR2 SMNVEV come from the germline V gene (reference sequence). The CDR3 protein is CASRERPGRGRTGELFF. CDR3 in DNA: TGTGCCAGCAGGGAAAGACCGGGAAGGGGGCGCACCGGGGAGCTGTTTTTT.

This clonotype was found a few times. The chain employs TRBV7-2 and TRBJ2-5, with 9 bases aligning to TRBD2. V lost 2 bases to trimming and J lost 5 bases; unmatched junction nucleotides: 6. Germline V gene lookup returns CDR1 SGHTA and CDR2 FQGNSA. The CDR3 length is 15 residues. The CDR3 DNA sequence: TGTGCCAGCAGCTTAATGGGGACTAGCCCTGAGACCCAGTACTTC. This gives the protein CASSLMGTSPETQYF.

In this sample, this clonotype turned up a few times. The CDR3 coding sequence is TGTGCCAGCAGCGTAGCTCCCCAGGGGGCACAGGATACGCAGTATTTT. The encoded protein is CASSVAPQGAQDTQYF. The chain links TRBV9 to TRBJ2-3; 8 nucleotides line up with TRBD1. There are 16 residues in the CDR3. J gave up 6 bases and V 0 bases, and 9 bases lay outside the gene matches. From germline, CDR1 is SGDLS and CDR2 YYNGEE.

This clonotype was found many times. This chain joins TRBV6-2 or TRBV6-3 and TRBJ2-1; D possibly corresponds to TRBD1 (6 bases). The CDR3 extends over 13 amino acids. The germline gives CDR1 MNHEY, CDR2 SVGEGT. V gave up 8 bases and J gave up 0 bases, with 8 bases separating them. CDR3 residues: CASRDNSYNEQFF. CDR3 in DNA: TGTGCCAGCCGGGACAACTCCTACAATGAGCAGTTCTTC.

The CDR3 loop reads CASSWAGAALDGYTF. The CDR3 region has the DNA TGTGCCAGCAGCTGGGCCGGAGCGGCCCTCGATGGCTACACCTTC. The V gene is TRBV5-4, the J gene TRBJ1-2; D gene ambiguous. From germline, CDR1 is SGHNT and CDR2 YYREEE (reference sequence). Trimming shortened V by 3 bases and J by 6 bases, and 18 bases separated the two germline ends. The CDR3 consists of 15 residues.

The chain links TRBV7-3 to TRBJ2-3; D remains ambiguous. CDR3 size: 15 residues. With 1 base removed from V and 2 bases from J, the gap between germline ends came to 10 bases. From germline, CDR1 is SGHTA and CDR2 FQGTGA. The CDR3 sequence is CASSLNYGVTDTQYF. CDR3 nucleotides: TGTGCCAGCAGCTTAAACTATGGGGTCACAGATACGCAGTATTTT.

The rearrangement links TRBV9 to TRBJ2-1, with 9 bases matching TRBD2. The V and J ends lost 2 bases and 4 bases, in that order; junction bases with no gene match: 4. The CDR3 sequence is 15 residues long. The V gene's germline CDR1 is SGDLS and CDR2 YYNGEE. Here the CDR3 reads CASSVERGVYNEQFF. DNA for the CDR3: TGTGCCAGCAGCGTGGAGCGGGGGGTATACAATGAGCAGTTCTTC.

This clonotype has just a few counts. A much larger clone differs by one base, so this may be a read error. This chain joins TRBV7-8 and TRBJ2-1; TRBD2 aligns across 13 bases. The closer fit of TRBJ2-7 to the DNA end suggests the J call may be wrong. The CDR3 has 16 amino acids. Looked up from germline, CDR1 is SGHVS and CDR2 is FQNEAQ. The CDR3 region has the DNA TGTGCCAGCAGTCCCGGGACTAGCGGGGCCTACAATGAGCAGTACTTC. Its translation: CASSPGTSGAYNEQYF.

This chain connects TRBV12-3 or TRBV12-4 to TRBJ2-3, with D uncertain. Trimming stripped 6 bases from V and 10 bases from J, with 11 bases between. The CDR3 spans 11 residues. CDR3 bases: TGTGCCAGCAGCCGCGCAGGCGCGCAGTATTTT. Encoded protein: CASSRAGAQYF.

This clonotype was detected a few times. The CDR3 spells CSVEFVGGSRGYTF. CDR3 in DNA: TGCAGCGTTGAATTTGTTGGGGGCTCGAGGGGCTACACCTTC. This chain connects TRBV29-1 to TRBJ1-2; tentatively, D is TRBD1 (6 bases). Germline loops: CDR1 SQVTM, CDR2 ANQGSEA. The CDR3 has 14 residues. V was cut by 2 bases and J by 8 bases, with 18 bases left in between.

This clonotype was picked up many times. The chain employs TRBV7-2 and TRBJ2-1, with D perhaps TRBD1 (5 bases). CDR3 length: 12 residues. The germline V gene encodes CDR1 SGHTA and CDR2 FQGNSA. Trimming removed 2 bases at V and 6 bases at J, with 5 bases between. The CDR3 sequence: CASSLQGNEQFF. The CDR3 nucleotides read TGTGCCAGCAGCTTACAGGGCAATGAGCAGTTCTTC.

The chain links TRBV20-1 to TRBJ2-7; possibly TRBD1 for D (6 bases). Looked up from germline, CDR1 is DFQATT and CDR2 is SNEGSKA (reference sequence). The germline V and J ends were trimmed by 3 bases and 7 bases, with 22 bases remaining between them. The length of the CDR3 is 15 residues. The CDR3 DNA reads TGCAGTGCTAGGGAGAAAAAGGGGGTATACAATGAGCAGTACTTC. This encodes CSAREKKGVYNEQYF.